This record covers a single T cell receptor beta chain. These data come from a study of blood T cell repertoires in COVID-19. Study summary: Whether acute or convalescent, the COVID-19 samples came from the United States, Italy and Spain. Sources were T cells, B-cell-depleted T cells, or PBMCs; the material itself was cDNA or gDNA.

Original data processing: Nucleated cell number was recorded as an estimate derived from reference gene primer amplification. Produced via immunoSEQ multiplex PCR; TCRdb's table is partial and in-frame only. V and J calls and clone size follow that table, whereas D and trimming were derived from the DNA. The table includes about 240,000 clones, roughly 80% detected once. The CDR3 consists of 15 residues. CDR1 is MGHRA, CDR2 YSYEKL, per germline. V lost 9 bases, J lost 4 bases, and 11 bases stayed unmatched. Sequences were obtained from peripheral blood. The chain is built from TRBV4-1 and TRBJ2-5; 10 bases map to TRBD1. The origin of this receptor is a woman aged 80 or over with acute or convalescent COVID-19. As DNA, the CDR3 is TGCGCCAGTTCCGCCGGACAGGGGGACGTAGAGACCCAGTACTTC. It translates to CASSAGQGDVETQYF.